At least ten counts were recorded for the clone carrying this TCR beta chain. This sample is part of a study of low-dose radiotherapy and immunotherapy resistance in tumors. Overall study context: Every two weeks patients got nivolumab 240 mg flat dose, plus ipilimumab 1 mg/kg every six weeks, intravenously.

Time point defined: after trial treatment. Treatment meaning: LDRT plus nivolumab, ipilimumab, low-dose cyclophosphamide and aspirin (RACIN trial). As a condition of eligibility, patients had advanced solid tumors lacking tumor-infiltrating lymphocytes. Trimming pared 1 base from V and 2 bases from J, leaving 8 bases between. The CDR3 sequence is 14 residues long. The V gene's germline CDR1 is SGHTA and CDR2 FQGNSA. TRAV- and TRBV-specific primers, spanning alpha and beta chains, primed first-strand cDNA. For amplifying TCRs, the PCR ran for approximately 21 cycles with Phusion, which was used together with a constant-region primer and the adapter on the V primers. TCRdb fed the reads into MiXCR, producing one record per CDR3 protein. In the table there are more than 30,000 distinct CDR3 sequences, approximately 54% of which are singletons.

The rearrangement links TRBV7-2 to TRBJ2-5; D is unclear. The sample consisted of PBMCs, taken after low-dose radiotherapy plus immunotherapy. The sequence derives from a male donor with gallbladder cancer. CDR3 bases: TGTGCCAGCAGCTTAGATTCGAAACAAGAGACCCAGTACTTC. Amino acids: CASSLDSKQETQYF.